The 10 T cell receptor beta chains in this list originate from one sample, sequenced in a study of blood T cells in healthy people across ages. Then a second PCR, running roughly 7 to 11 cycles, was carried out with a sample-barcoded 5' primer and a J-beta primer mix. Using its own MiXCR run on the 5' RACE reads, TCRdb lists one record per CDR3 protein. The table records more than 800,000 distinct CDR3 sequences, more than 35% of them present only once. Sequenced sample: blood. These receptor sequences come from a woman in her sixties or seventies in good health.

This chain joins TRBV6-2 or TRBV6-3 and TRBJ2-5, with 14 bases that match TRBD2. TRBJ2-7 matches the DNA end more closely, so the J call is doubtful. The germline CDR1 and CDR2 sequences are MNHEY and SVGEGT. CDR3 length: 15 residues. CDR3 DNA sequence: TGTGCCAGCAGTGGGACTAGCGGGAGTATCCACGAGCAGTACTTC. The encoded protein is CASSGTSGSIHEQYF.

This clonotype was detected many times. The V and J genes are TRBV15 and TRBJ2-3, with D uncertain. This CDR3 is built from 13 residues. Looked up from germline, CDR1 is LNHNV and CDR2 is YYDKDF (reference sequence). V gave up 0 bases and J gave up 6 bases, with 7 bases separating them. CDR3 DNA sequence: TGTGCCACCAGCAGAGATCTACCCGATACGCAGTATTTT. Its translation is CATSRDLPDTQYF. The full variable domain, rest sourced from reference TRBV15 and TRBJ2-3, is DAMVIQNPRYQVTQFGKPVTLSCSQTLNHNVMYWYQQKSSQAPKLLFHYYDKDFNNEADTPDNFQSRRPNTSFCFLDIRSPGLGDTAMYLCATSRDLPDTQYFGPGTRLTVL.

V is TRBV4-1 and J is TRBJ1-6; D perhaps matches TRBD1 (5 bases). The germline gives CDR1 MGHRA, CDR2 YSYEKL. This CDR3 region has 16 residues. V lost 3 bases to trimming and J lost 7 bases, with 16 bases between them. CDR3 in amino acids: CASSQGPLPGNSPLHF. The CDR3, as DNA: TGCGCCAGCAGCCAGGGACCTCTACCTGGAAATTCACCCCTCCACTTT.

This clonotype is a singleton in its sample. CDR3 in amino acids: CASSAPGSWDEQFF. CDR3 coding DNA: TGTGCCAGCAGCGCCCCCGGATCCTGGGATGAGCAGTTCTTC. The chain uses TRBV5-5 and TRBJ2-1, with D unclear. Per the germline V gene, CDR1 is SGHKS and CDR2 is YYEKEE (reference sequence). V was pared by 4 bases and J by 8 bases, with 16 bases between. This CDR3 has 14 residues. The full variable domain, rest sourced from reference TRBV5-5 and TRBJ2-1, is DAGVTQSPTHLIKTRGQQVTLRCSPISGHKSVSWYQQVLGQGPQFIFQYYEKEERGRGNFPDRFSARQFPNYSSELNVNALLLGDSALYLCASSAPGSWDEQFFGPGTRLTVL.

In this sample, this clonotype turned up a few times. V is TRBV11-1 and J is TRBJ2-1; 8 positions agree with TRBD2. The CDR3 contains 16 residues. V shed 2 bases and J 6 bases; nucleotides not matched to a gene: 9. Germline V gene data show CDR1 as SGHAT and CDR2 as FQDESV (reference sequence). Written as DNA, the CDR3 is TGTGCCAGCAGCTTAATAAGACTAGCGCAGCCCAATGAGCAGTTCTTC. Translation: CASSLIRLAQPNEQFF.

This clonotype has a handful of counts. This clone may be a read error of a much larger clone one base away. This chain joins TRBV5-1 and TRBJ2-7; D is perhaps TRBD2 (6 bases). This CDR3 region has 14 residues. Trimming left V 2 bases short and J 5 bases short, with 14 bases between. The germline V gene encodes CDR1 SGHRS and CDR2 YFSETQ. CDR3 DNA sequence: TGCGCCAGCAGCTTTAGCGGAGATTCCGACGAGCAGTACTTC. Its protein is CASSFSGDSDEQYF.

The chain carries TRBV20-1 and TRBJ2-3, with 8 positions matching TRBD2. The ends lost 7 bases at V and 3 bases at J; junction bases unmatched: 0. CDR3 length: 11 amino acids. Per the germline V gene, CDR1 is DFQATT and CDR2 is SNEGSKA (reference sequence). The DNA of the CDR3 is TGCAGTGGCGGGGGGACAGATACGCAGTATTTT. Translation gives CSGGGTDTQYF.

The rearrangement uses TRBV7-2 and TRBJ2-1, with 10 nucleotides matching TRBD2. Germline loops: CDR1 SGHTA, CDR2 FQGNSA. This CDR3 has 17 amino acids. V dropped 7 bases and J dropped 6; count of bases not matched to a gene: 15. CDR3 region: CASISSSGSFTVNEQFF. DNA for the CDR3: TGTGCCAGCATCTCATCTAGCGGGAGCTTTACAGTCAATGAGCAGTTCTTC. Drawing the rest from reference TRBV7-2 and TRBJ2-1, the complete variable domain is GAGVSQSPSNKVTEKGKDVELRCDPISGHTALYWYRQSLGQGLEFLIYFQGNSAPDKSGLPSDRFSAERTGGSVSTLTIQRTQQEDSAVYLCASISSSGSFTVNEQFFGPGTRLTVL.

The V and J genes are TRBV2 and TRBJ2-6; weak D call: TRBD2 (6 bases). The CDR3 has 14 amino acids. V dropped 8 bases and J dropped 3 bases, with 11 bases sitting between them. Germline CDR1 SNHLY, CDR2 FYNNEI. The CDR3 loop is CASGLSGGANVLTF. CDR3 nucleotide sequence: TGTGCCAGCGGACTATCGGGTGGGGCCAACGTCCTGACTTTC.

V gene TRBV20-1 combines with J gene TRBJ2-3, with D perhaps given as TRBD1 or TRBD2 (5 bases each). CDR1 is DFQATT and CDR2 is SNEGSKA in the germline V gene (reference sequence). The CDR3 loop spans 13 amino acids. V gave up 4 bases and J gave up 0 bases, with 8 bases separating them. The CDR3 coding sequence is TGCAGTGCTAAGGGACGGAGCACAGATACGCAGTATTTT. Its protein is CSAKGRSTDTQYF.